The rows below give T cell receptor beta chains drawn from one sample of a study of blood T cell repertoires in COVID-19. TCRdb's copy holds only in-frame clones and misses some; the assay was immunoSEQ multiplex PCR. Among roughly 50,000 clones listed, around 81% were seen once. The sample taken for sequencing was peripheral blood. All receptors derive from a woman aged 60 to 75 with acute or convalescent COVID-19. The CDR3 runs from the conserved cysteine through the conserved F or W. A D gene is named only where the DNA matches it firmly. Size values are once, few and many counts, or a class for expanded clones, and some rows have none.

clone_size	v_call	d_call	j_call	cdr3_aa	cdr3_nt
NA	TRBV5-4	TRBD2	TRBJ2-7	CASSLGLAGGYEQYF	TGTGCCAGCAGCTTGGGGCTAGCGGGAGGGTATGAGCAGTACTTC
few	TRBV20-1	NA	TRBJ2-1	CSALTGNEQFF	TGCAGTGCCTTGACTGGCAATGAGCAGTTCTTC
NA	TRBV6-5	TRBD1	TRBJ2-7	CASSSGARGREQYF	TGTGCCAGCAGTTCAGGGGCCAGGGGGCGGGAGCAGTACTTC
NA	TRBV11-2	NA	TRBJ2-2	CASSYTAGAGELFF	TGTGCCAGCAGCTATACTGCCGGGGCCGGGGAGCTGTTTTTT
once	TRBV7-9	TRBD2	TRBJ2-2	CASSMGLAGGTGELFF	TGTGCCAGCAGCATGGGACTAGCGGGAGGCACCGGGGAGCTGTTTTTT
NA	TRBV7-8	TRBD1	TRBJ1-6	CASRLGQESNSPLHF	TGTGCCAGCAGATTAGGACAGGAGAGTAATTCACCCCTCCACTTT
NA	TRBV11-1	NA	TRBJ1-1	CASSKAYMAGDQAFF	TGTGCCAGCAGTAAAGCTTACATGGCAGGGGACCAAGCTTTCTTT
NA	TRBV5-1	NA	TRBJ1-4	CASSGSATNEKLFF	TGCGCCAGCAGCGGGAGTGCAACTAATGAAAAACTGTTTTTT
NA	TRBV5-1	TRBD1	TRBJ2-3	CASTAGTGRGDTQYF	TGCGCCAGCACCGCCGGGACAGGGCGGGGGGATACGCAGTATTTT
NA	TRBV30	NA	TRBJ1-6	CAWSTRDFGSYNSPLHF	TGTGCCTGGAGTACCAGGGATTTCGGCTCCTATAATTCACCCCTCCACTTT
NA	TRBV6-1	TRBD1	TRBJ2-3	CASSEYRGPTDTQYF	TGTGCCAGCAGTGAATACAGGGGACCCACAGATACGCAGTATTTT